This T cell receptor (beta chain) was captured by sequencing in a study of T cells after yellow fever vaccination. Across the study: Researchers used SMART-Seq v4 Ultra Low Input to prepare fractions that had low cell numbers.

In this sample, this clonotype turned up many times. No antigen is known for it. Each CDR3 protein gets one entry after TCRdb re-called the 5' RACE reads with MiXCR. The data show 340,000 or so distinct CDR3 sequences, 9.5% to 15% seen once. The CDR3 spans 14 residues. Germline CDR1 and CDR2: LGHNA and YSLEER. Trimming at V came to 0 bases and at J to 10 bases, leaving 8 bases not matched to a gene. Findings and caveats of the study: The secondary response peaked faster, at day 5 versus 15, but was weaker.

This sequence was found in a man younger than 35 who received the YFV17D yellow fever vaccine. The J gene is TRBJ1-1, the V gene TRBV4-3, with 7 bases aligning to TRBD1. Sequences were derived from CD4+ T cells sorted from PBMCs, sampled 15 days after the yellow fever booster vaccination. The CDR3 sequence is CASSQELRDRAAFF. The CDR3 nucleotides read TGCGCCAGCAGCCAAGAATTACGTGACAGGGCAGCTTTCTTT.